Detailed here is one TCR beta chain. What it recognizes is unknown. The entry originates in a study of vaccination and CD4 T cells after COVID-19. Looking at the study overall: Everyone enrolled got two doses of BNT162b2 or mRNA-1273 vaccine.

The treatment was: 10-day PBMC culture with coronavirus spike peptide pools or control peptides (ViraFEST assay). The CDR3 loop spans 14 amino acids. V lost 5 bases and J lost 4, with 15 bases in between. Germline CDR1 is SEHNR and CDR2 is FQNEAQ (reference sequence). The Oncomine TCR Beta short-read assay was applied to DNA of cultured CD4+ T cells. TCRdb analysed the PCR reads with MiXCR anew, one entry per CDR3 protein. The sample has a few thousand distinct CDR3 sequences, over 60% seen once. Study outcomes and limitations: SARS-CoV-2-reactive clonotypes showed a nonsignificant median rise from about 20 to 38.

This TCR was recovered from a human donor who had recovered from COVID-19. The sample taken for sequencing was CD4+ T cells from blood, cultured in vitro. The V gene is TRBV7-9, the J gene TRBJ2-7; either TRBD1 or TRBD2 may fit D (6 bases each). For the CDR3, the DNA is TGTGCCAGCAGCCCTCTCCTAGGGGGGTACGAGCAGTACTTC. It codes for CASSPLLGGYEQYF.